Listed below are T cell receptor beta chains from one sample, sequenced in a study of cytomegalovirus exposure and HLA in healthy donors. Measured with immunoSEQ multiplex PCR; TCRdb has only the in-frame clones, and not every one. There are around 120,000 clones in the sample; about 83% occur only once, and 2.5% to 3.5% lies in the top ten. Sequencing used PBMCs. The receptors were sampled from a woman aged 35 to 49 in good health and CMV-seropositive. The CDR3 runs from the conserved cysteine through the conserved F or W. A D gene is named only where the DNA matches it firmly. Clone size is given for some rows only: seen once, a few or many times, or a class if the clone is expanded.

>TRBJ2-5|.|TRBV6-1|.
TGTGCCAGCAGTGAATATCCTAGGGGCTGGGAGACCCAGTACTTC
CASSEYPRGWETQYF
>TRBJ2-3|TRBD2|TRBV4-1|.
TGCGCCAGCAGCCAAGATTCGGCCGGGACTAGCGGGAGGCCCCGGAAGACAGATACGCAGTATTTT
CASSQDSAGTSGRPRKTDTQYF
>TRBJ2-5|TRBD2|TRBV5-6|.
TGTGCCAGCAGCTTGGTTGGCGGGAGGGGTGGAGAGACCCAGTACTTC
CASSLVGGRGGETQYF
>TRBJ1-1|.|TRBV29-1|.
TGCAGCGTTGAAAGAGGGTTCTCAGGTAGCGAGACGAGGACTGAAGCTTTCTTT
CSVERGFSGSETRTEAFF
>TRBJ1-2|TRBD1|TRBV30|.
TGTGCCTGGAGGGACAGGGTGGAGGGGTATGGCTACACCTTC
CAWRDRVEGYGYTF
>TRBJ1-2|.|TRBV6-1|.
TGTGCCAGCAGTGCCGGGAGGCGGGATCTCATCTACACCTTC
CASSAGRRDLIYTF
>TRBJ1-5|.|TRBV15|.
TGTGCCACCAGCCCGACCAGGGTACCCAATCAGCCCCAGCATTTT
CATSPTRVPNQPQHF
>TRBJ2-7|.|TRBV30|.
TGTGCCTGGAGGAGCGAAGCACCTGGGTCCTACGAGCAGTACTTC
CAWRSEAPGSYEQYF
>TRBJ1-6|.|TRBV5-1|.
TGCGCCAGCAGCTATGAGGGAAACTATAATTCACCCCTCCACTTT
CASSYEGNYNSPLHF
>TRBJ1-4|TRBD1|TRBV2|.
TGTGCCAGCAGTAAGACAGGGATTAGGGAAAAACTGTTTTTT
CASSKTGIREKLFF
>TRBJ2-7|TRBD2|TRBV4-1|.
TGCGCCAGCAGCCGAGGACTAGCGGGCGCGAGCTCCTACGAGCAGTACTTC
CASSRGLAGASSYEQYF
>TRBJ2-2|.|TRBV4-1|few
TGCGCCAGCAGCCAACCTGGGTGGGGGACTGCGAACACCGGGGAGCTGTTTTTT
CASSQPGWGTANTGELFF
>TRBJ2-3|TRBD1|TRBV7-2|.
TGTGCCAGCAGCTCCGGACAGGGGGCAGATACGCAGTATTTT
CASSSGQGADTQYF
>TRBJ2-1|TRBD2|TRBV4-2|.
TGTGCCAGCAGCCAAGAATTAGCGGGGGGGTACAATGAGCAGTTCTTC
CASSQELAGGYNEQFF
>TRBJ1-3|.|TRBV4-1|few
TGCGCCAGCAGCCAGACCGGAGGCTCCGGCCGATCTGGAAACACCATATATTTT
CASSQTGGSGRSGNTIYF
>TRBJ2-7|TRBD2|TRBV10-1|.
TGCGCCAGCAGTGCTGGGACTAGCGGGGCCAACGAGCAGTACTTC
CASSAGTSGANEQYF
>TRBJ2-7|TRBD1|TRBV18|.
TGTGCCAGCTCCCTCCAGGACAGGACCGAGCAGTACTTC
CASSLQDRTEQYF
>TRBJ2-2|TRBD2|TRBV4-1|.
TGCGCCAGCAGCCAAGCTCTAGCGGGAGTCGGCGGGGAGCTGTTTTTT
CASSQALAGVGGELFF
>TRBJ2-7|.|TRBV7-3|.
TGTGCCAGCAGCTTAGGAGGTCGCGAGCAGTACTTC
CASSLGGREQYF
>TRBJ1-1|TRBD1|TRBV7-9|.
TGTGCCAGCAGCTGGACAGGGTGGAACACTGAAGCTTTCTTT
CASSWTGWNTEAFF
>TRBJ1-6|.|TRBV7-9|.
TGTGCCAGCAGTTTTGTCGAGAATTCACCCCTCCACTTT
CASSFVENSPLHF
>TRBJ2-3|.|TRBV10-2|.
TGCGCCAGCAGACAGGGAGGGGCAGATACGCAGTATTTT
CASRQGGADTQYF
>TRBJ2-5|TRBD2|TRBV2|.
TGTGCCAGCAGCGAGACCACTAGCGCTAACTTC
CASSETTSANF
>TRBJ2-7|.|TRBV4-1|.
TGCGCCAGCAGCCGGCTCCCTACCAGAGGGACCTACGAGCAGTACTTC
CASSRLPTRGTYEQYF
>TRBJ2-3|.|TRBV5-6|.
TGTGCCAGCAGCTGGGGCCGTGAAGATACGCAGTATTTT
CASSWGREDTQYF
>TRBJ2-7|.|TRBV9|.
TGTGCCAGCAGCGTAGAATCGGACAGCGCCTACGAGCAGTACTTC
CASSVESDSAYEQYF
>TRBJ1-6|.|TRBV4-3|.
TGCGCCAGCAGCCAAGACACAGGCCTGGGGAATTCACCCCTCCACTTT
CASSQDTGLGNSPLHF
>TRBJ1-2|TRBD1|TRBV5-1|.
TGCGCCAGCTCCCGGGACAGGGAGTATGGCTACACCTTC
CASSRDREYGYTF
>TRBJ2-7|TRBD2|TRBV4-1|.
TGCGCCAGCAGCCCATACAGCGGGGGGGACTACGAGCAGTACTTC
CASSPYSGGDYEQYF
>TRBJ2-7|.|TRBV7-3|once
TGTGCCAGCAGCTTAAATCCCCTCTACGAGCAGTACTTC
CASSLNPLYEQYF
>TRBJ1-6|.|TRBV6-5|.
TGTGCCAGCAGTTCCCCTCCCGGGAATTCACCCCTCCACTTT
CASSSPPGNSPLHF
>TRBJ1-4|TRBD1|TRBV4-2|.
TGTGCCAGCAGCCGGACAGGACAGGGGGTGAATGAAAAACTGTTTTTT
CASSRTGQGVNEKLFF
>TRBJ2-4|TRBD2|TRBV4-1|.
TGCGCCAGCAGCCAAGATAGCGGGGGAGCAAACATTCAGTACTTC
CASSQDSGGANIQYF
>TRBJ1-3|TRBD1|TRBV4-1|.
TGCGCCAGCAGCCAGACAGGGGCCATCTCTGGAAACACCATATATTTT
CASSQTGAISGNTIYF
>TRBJ1-4|TRBD1|TRBV19|few
TGTGCCAGTAGAAATGGACAGGGCCGGGGTGAAAAACTGTTTTTT
CASRNGQGRGEKLFF
>TRBJ2-3|.|TRBV5-6|.
TGTGCCAGCAGCTTGGACTCACGGGGGGATACGCAGTATTTT
CASSLDSRGDTQYF